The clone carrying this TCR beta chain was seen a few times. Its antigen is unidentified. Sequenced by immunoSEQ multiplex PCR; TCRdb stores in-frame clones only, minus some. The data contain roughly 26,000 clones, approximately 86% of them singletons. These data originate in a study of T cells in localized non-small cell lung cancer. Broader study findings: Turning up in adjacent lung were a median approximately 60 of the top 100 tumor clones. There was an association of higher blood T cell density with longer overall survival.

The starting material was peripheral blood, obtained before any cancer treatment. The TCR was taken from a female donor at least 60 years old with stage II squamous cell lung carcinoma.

CDR3 amino acids: CASIQGARTEAFF. Here the CDR3 DNA reads TGTGCCAGCATCCAGGGGGCGCGCACTGAAGCTTTCTTT. The chain combines TRBV28 with TRBJ1-1; 8 positions match TRBD1. This CDR3 is 13 amino acids long. Germline CDR1 MDHEN, CDR2 SYDVKM. Trimming removed 7 bases from V and 4 bases from J; junction bases left unmatched: 5.